The 13 T cell receptor beta chains given below trace back to one sample, sequenced in a study of cytomegalovirus exposure and HLA in healthy donors. PCR used 60 Vbeta primers and 13 Jbeta primers. Using immunoSEQ multiplex PCR, the repertoire was profiled, and TCRdb retains in-frame clones only, with some absent. The sample consists of roughly 110,000 clones, roughly 70% of them appearing once. The sequencing input was PBMCs. The receptors derive from a woman in her thirties or forties in good health and CMV-seropositive.

The chain recombines TRBV29-1 with TRBJ1-1; TRBD1 matches 7 bases. Trimming cost V 5 bases and J 2 bases; bases outside gene matches: 8. The V gene's germline CDR1 is SQVTM and CDR2 ANQGSEA. This CDR3 is built from 14 residues. The DNA of the CDR3 is TGCAGCGTTTCGAACAGGGGACTTAACACTGAAGCTTTCTTT. Amino acids: CSVSNRGLNTEAFF.

J is TRBJ1-1 and V is TRBV6-1; no clear D gene. The CDR3 contains 15 residues. Germline assignment: CDR1 MNHNS and CDR2 SASEGT. The V end lost 3 bases, the J end lost 4 bases, and 15 bases lay between the germline ends. Here the CDR3 reads CASSDRLKTGTEAFF. The CDR3 DNA is TGTGCCAGCAGTGACCGCCTTAAGACGGGCACTGAAGCTTTCTTT.

The chain links TRBV7-3 to TRBJ2-5; possibly TRBD1 for D (6 bases). This CDR3 region has 12 residues. Germline CDR1 SGHTA, CDR2 FQGTGA. Trimming stripped 2 bases from V and 5 bases from J, with 6 bases between. CDR3 region: CASSLQGETQYF. The DNA of the CDR3 is TGTGCCAGCAGCTTACAGGGGGAGACCCAGTACTTC.

The chain uses TRBV19 and TRBJ1-2, with D perhaps matching TRBD1 (6 bases). The CDR3 is 13 residues long. The V end was cut by 7 bases, the J end by 5 bases, with 14 bases between. The germline gives CDR1 LNHDA, CDR2 SQIVND (reference sequence). The CDR3 is CASTNREGYGYTF. In DNA form, the CDR3 reads TGTGCCAGTACCAACAGGGAGGGGTATGGCTACACCTTC.

The rearrangement links TRBV5-1 to TRBJ1-6, with TRBD1 identical over 9 bases. The CDR3 is 16 residues long. Looked up from germline, CDR1 is SGHRS and CDR2 is YFSETQ. V lost 0 bases, J lost 6 bases, and 4 bases stayed unmatched. In DNA, the CDR3 is TGCGCCAGCAGCTTGGAGGGGACAGGGAGTAATTCACCCCTCCACTTT. Encoded protein: CASSLEGTGSNSPLHF.

The rearrangement joins TRBV4-3 to TRBJ1-4, with 11 bases aligning to TRBD1. Trimming took 5 bases from V and 6 from J; bases not matched to a gene: 8. The CDR3 extends over 16 amino acids. Germline values: CDR1 LGHNA, CDR2 YSLEER. The CDR3: CASSYQPGQGDEKLFF. The CDR3 DNA is TGCGCCAGCAGCTACCAGCCGGGACAGGGGGATGAAAAACTGTTTTTT.

This rearrangement joins TRBV6-1 to TRBJ2-3; 10 bases match TRBD1. The CDR3 extends over 15 amino acids. Germline loops: CDR1 MNHNS, CDR2 SASEGT. J lost 3 bases, V lost 1 base, and 1 base had no gene match. In DNA, the CDR3 is TGTGCCAGCAGTGAAGGGGACAGGGGAACAGATACGCAGTATTTT. This codes for CASSEGDRGTDTQYF.

The rearrangement joins TRBV25-1 to TRBJ1-2, with 11 bases fitting TRBD1. CDR1 is MGHDK and CDR2 is SYGVNS in the germline V gene. The CDR3 is 15 residues long. J was trimmed by 1 base and V by 4 bases; bases with no gene match: 2. The CDR3 DNA is TGTGCCAGCAGTGGGACAGGGGGCGATAACTATGGCTACACCTTC. Its protein product is CASSGTGGDNYGYTF.

The V and J genes are TRBV19 and TRBJ2-7; 8 positions agree with TRBD2. This CDR3 region has 14 residues. Unmatched junction bases numbered 4, after V lost 3 bases and J lost 3 bases. CDR1 and CDR2 (germline): LNHDA, SQIVND (reference sequence). CDR3 in DNA: TGTGCCAGTAGTATGGGGCGGGGGGACTACGAGCAGTACTTC. This codes for CASSMGRGDYEQYF.

The chain has TRBV6-5 and TRBJ2-7; D may be TRBD1 (6 bases). Germline V lookup: CDR1 MNHEY, CDR2 SVGAGI. The CDR3 covers 13 residues. V shed 0 bases and J shed 5 bases, with 8 bases lying between them. CDR3 loop: CASSYSGDNEQYF. CDR3 DNA sequence: TGTGCCAGCAGTTACTCAGGGGACAACGAGCAGTACTTC.

This clone appeared a few times. The chain couples TRBV4-3 to TRBJ2-3, with D tentatively TRBD2 (7 bases). This CDR3 has 15 residues. V was clipped by 4 bases and J by 2 bases, with 13 bases between them. Germline loops: CDR1 LGHNA, CDR2 YSLEER. CDR3 coding DNA: TGCGCCAGCAGCCCGCGGGGGCTCCCCACAGATACGCAGTATTTT. This sequence encodes CASSPRGLPTDTQYF.

This clone occurred a few times. This chain connects TRBV7-3 to TRBJ1-2, with D perhaps TRBD1 (6 bases). Germline V gene sequence: CDR1 SGHTA, CDR2 FQGTGA. The CDR3 contains 15 residues. Deletions cut 5 bases from V and 9 bases from J, with 22 bases between. The CDR3 loop reads CASSPGGPDFRSYTF. The CDR3 coding sequence is TGTGCCAGCAGCCCCGGGGGGCCCGACTTTAGGAGCTACACCTTC.

This clone was found a few times. The chain is built from TRBV4-1 and TRBJ1-3; 10 nucleotides align to TRBD1. Germline lookup yields CDR1 MGHRA and CDR2 YSYEKL. Germline trimming cut 4 bases from V and 8 bases from J; bases unmatched to any gene: 11. The CDR3 covers 16 residues. The CDR3: CASSLGARQGAYTIYF. The CDR3 DNA sequence: TGCGCCAGCAGCCTTGGTGCGAGACAGGGGGCATACACCATATATTTT.